This TCR beta chain comes out of a study of blood T cell repertoires in COVID-19. Study as a whole: PBMCs, B-cell-depleted T cells, or T cells provided the cDNA or gDNA that made up the material.

Participants came from some 23 US areas, aged about 18 to 89 years. Cohorts were based on clinical histories the participants reported. From germline, CDR1 is SGHTA and CDR2 FQGNSA. V lost 3 bases, J lost 10 bases, and 14 bases stayed unmatched. The CDR3 runs 17 residues. Per the study methods: The assay estimated nucleated cells by amplifying reference gene primers. Sequencing used immunoSEQ multiplex PCR; TCRdb keeps in-frame clones, though not all of them. That table gives V, J and clone size, and the DNA gave D and trimming. The sample has 200,000 to 300,000 clones; approximately 89% are singletons.

The sample consisted of PBMCs or T cells enriched from blood (not recorded which). J is TRBJ2-1 and V is TRBV7-2; 11 bases match TRBD1. This TCR derives from a middle-aged woman with acute COVID-19. This CDR3 is CASSLGGTGGMRREQFF. Written as DNA, the CDR3 is TGTGCCAGCAGCTTGGGTGGGACAGGGGGGATGAGGCGGGAGCAGTTCTTC.